Following are 9 T cell receptor beta chains from one sample sequenced in a study of CD8+CD57+ T cells in acquired aplastic anemia. TCR beta VDJ and CDR3 profiling used genomic DNA as template. TCRdb used MiXCR to reprocess the reads, holding one entry per CDR3 protein. The data show roughly 420,000 distinct CDR3 sequences, around 72% seen once. The sample consisted of sorted CD4+, CD8+, or CD8+CD57+ T cells (not recorded which) from PBMCs. These receptors were taken from a human donor in good health, serving as a control.

The chain links TRBV20-1 to TRBJ1-2; TRBD1 aligns across 7 bases. The CDR3 length is 14 residues. J gave up 6 bases and V 1 base, and 8 bases lay outside the gene matches. Germline CDR1 reads DFQATT; CDR2 reads SNEGSKA (reference sequence). The CDR3 reads CSARAIRQGDGYTF. The CDR3 DNA reads as TGCAGTGCTAGAGCAATAAGACAGGGAGATGGCTACACCTTC.

This clonotype was recorded at least ten times. The chain joins TRBV4-3 to TRBJ2-7; TRBD1 matches at 7 bases. Germline assignment: CDR1 LGHNA and CDR2 YSLEER. The CDR3 is made up of 14 amino acids. The J segment lost 2 bases and the V segment lost 1 base, leaving 2 bases of the junction unmatched. CDR3 protein: CASSQGQGAYEQYF. The CDR3 region has the DNA TGCGCCAGCAGCCAAGGACAGGGAGCCTACGAGCAGTACTTC.

The chain joins TRBV25-1 to TRBJ1-4; TRBD1 agrees at 9 bases. Trimming removed 3 bases from V and 7 bases from J; junction bases left unmatched: 21. There are 20 residues in the CDR3. Germline V gene sequence: CDR1 MGHDK, CDR2 SYGVNS. CDR3 region: CASSEAGGSSSGTGFEKLFF. CDR3 in DNA: TGTGCCAGCAGTGAGGCGGGCGGCAGCTCTTCCGGGACAGGGTTTGAAAAACTGTTTTTT. Full variable domain (remainder filled in from reference TRBV25-1 and TRBJ1-4): EADIYQTPRYLVIGTGKKITLECSQTMGHDKMYWYQQDPGMELHLIHYSYGVNSTEKGDLSSESTVSRIRTEHFPLTLESARPSHTSQYLCASSEAGGSSSGTGFEKLFFGSGTQLSVL.

The chain uses TRBV20-1 and TRBJ2-7, with a tentative D call TRBD1 (5 bases). The CDR3 covers 13 residues. V lost 5 bases and J lost 8, with 19 bases in between. Germline lookup yields CDR1 DFQATT and CDR2 SNEGSKA (reference sequence). DNA for the CDR3: TGCAGTGCTCCCGCAGGGAACTACGAGCAGCAGTACTTC. Its protein product is CSAPAGNYEQQYF.

Remarks on this clonotype: Relative to the germline gene, one junction end is altered; a read error may explain this. The chain recombines TRBV20-1 with TRBJ2-7, with D possibly matching TRBD2 (5 bases). CDR3 length: 12 amino acids. Germline CDR1 is DFQATT and CDR2 is SNEGSKA (reference sequence). The CDR3 sequence: CSARDPGIERYF. The CDR3 DNA follows: TGCAGTGCTAGGGATCCGGGGATCGAGCGGTACTTC.

This clonotype occurred once. J is TRBJ2-3 and V is TRBV20-1; 9 nucleotides agree with TRBD1. Germline trimming cut 6 bases from V and 10 bases from J; bases unmatched to any gene: 11. Germline V lookup: CDR1 DFQATT, CDR2 SNEGSKA (reference sequence). This CDR3 spans 13 amino acids. The CDR3 reads CSADRGDEKPQYF. The CDR3 DNA is TGCAGTGCAGACAGGGGGGATGAAAAACCGCAGTATTTT.

V gene TRBV20-1 combines with J gene TRBJ2-5; TRBD2 matches 10 bases. The CDR3 is 21 residues long. Germline V lookup: CDR1 DFQATT, CDR2 SNEGSKA (reference sequence). V trimming: 4 bases; J trimming: 4 bases; junction bases outside the gene matches: 27. The CDR3 sequence is CSAIVAGGRSPNLGQRETQYF. CDR3 in DNA: TGCAGTGCTATAGTAGCGGGGGGCCGATCTCCGAATCTGGGCCAACGAGAGACCCAGTACTTC.

This clonotype was found many times. The chain carries TRBV14 and TRBJ1-1; 9 nucleotides line up with TRBD1. The germline V gene encodes CDR1 SGHDN and CDR2 FVKESK. With V trimmed by 3 bases and J by 4 bases, 3 bases remained unmatched. The CDR3 totals 14 residues. CDR3 amino acids: CASSHTTGGTEAFF. CDR3 DNA sequence: TGTGCCAGCAGCCACACGACAGGGGGCACTGAAGCTTTCTTT.

The CDR3 loop reads CASSQDVSRAFF. In DNA, the CDR3 is TGCGCCAGCAGCCAAGACGTCAGTCGAGCTTTCTTT. V is TRBV4-1 and J is TRBJ1-1; D remains unclear. Trimming removed 0 bases from V and 10 bases from J, with 9 bases in between. CDR3 length equals 12 residues. Germline CDR1 MGHRA, CDR2 YSYEKL.